This entry lists 23 T cell receptor beta chains sequenced from one sample in a study of T-cell memory formation after mild COVID-19. A single record per CDR3 protein comes from TCRdb applying MiXCR to the 5' RACE reads. The top ten hold 20% to 25% of the sample, which has fewer than 300,000 distinct CDR3 sequences, more than 15% seen once. Sequencing input: PBMCs or a T cell subset sorted from them (not recorded which). The receptor set was obtained from a man aged 18 to 30 who had mild COVID-19 (a few samples of this study predate the infection). Cell type and time point are not known.

This clonotype was detected a few times. J is TRBJ2-5 and V is TRBV5-8; 13 positions match TRBD2. CDR1 is SGHTS and CDR2 is YDEGEE in the germline V gene. J lost 5 bases, V lost 5 bases, and 9 bases had no gene match. This CDR3 is built from 16 residues. CDR3 sequence reads: CASSSGTSGVRETQYF. The CDR3 DNA is TGTGCCAGCAGTTCCGGGACTAGCGGGGTCAGGGAGACCCAGTACTTC.

This clonotype has more than one count but fewer than ten. This chain connects TRBV19 to TRBJ2-1; tentative D call: TRBD2 (7 bases). The CDR3 is 14 amino acids. Trimming took 6 bases from V and 5 from J, leaving 14 bases between them. Per germline, CDR1 LNHDA and CDR2 SQIVND (reference sequence). CDR3 sequence (DNA): TGTGCCAGTAGGGGAGGGGGGACGCACAATGAGCAGTTCTTC. Amino acid sequence: CASRGGGTHNEQFF.

This clonotype was seen a handful of times. The chain is built from TRBV20-1 and TRBJ1-2; D remains ambiguous. CDR1 and CDR2 from the germline V gene are DFQATT and SNEGSKA (reference sequence). CDR3 length: 13 amino acids. V dropped 2 bases and J dropped 4 bases, with 11 bases sitting between them. As DNA, the CDR3 is TGCAGTGCTAGAATTGGTCGATTCTATGGCTACACCTTC. This encodes CSARIGRFYGYTF.

The chain combines TRBV7-2 with TRBJ2-7; 8 nucleotides agree with TRBD2. This CDR3 has 14 amino acids. V lost 5 bases to trimming and J lost 2 bases; unmatched junction nucleotides: 5. Per the germline V gene, CDR1 is SGHTA and CDR2 is FQGNSA. CDR3 DNA sequence: TGTGCCAGCAGCCCGGTAGCGGGGACCTACGAGCAGTACGTC. Its protein product is CASSPVAGTYEQYV.

The chain couples TRBV20-1 to TRBJ2-1, with a possible D match to TRBD1 (5 bases). From germline, CDR1 is DFQATT and CDR2 SNEGSKA (reference sequence). Trimming removed 6 bases at V and 5 bases at J, with 14 bases between. The length of the CDR3 is 13 residues. The CDR3 spells CSAPDRRDNEQFF. CDR3 DNA sequence: TGCAGTGCACCCGACAGAAGAGACAATGAGCAGTTCTTC.

At least ten counts were recorded for this clonotype. The gene calls are TRBV7-2 and TRBJ2-7; unclear D gene. Per germline, CDR1 SGHTA and CDR2 FQGNSA. Between the trimmed V and J ends, which lost 7 bases and 0 bases, there was a span of 13 bases. This CDR3 has 14 residues. CDR3 bases: TGTGCCAGCACCAGGAACTCCTACTCCTACGAGCAGTACTTC. This sequence encodes CASTRNSYSYEQYF.

This chain joins TRBV4-1 and TRBJ1-1; D perhaps matches TRBD1 (5 bases). The V and J ends lost 1 base and 6 bases respectively, with 18 bases between them. The CDR3 contains 16 residues. The V gene's germline CDR1 is MGHRA and CDR2 YSYEKL. CDR3 nucleotide sequence: TGCGCCAGCAGCCAAGGGCCCCTCTGGGGCGGACCTGAAGCTTTCTTT. Translation gives CASSQGPLWGGPEAFF.

The genes are TRBV5-6 and TRBJ2-7; D is undetermined. The V end lost 4 bases, the J end lost 3 bases, and 11 bases lay between the germline ends. The germline V gene encodes CDR1 SGHDT and CDR2 YYEEEE. The CDR3 length is 13 residues. The CDR3 nucleotides are TGTGCCAGCAGCCTGCGGTCCATCTACGAGCAGTACGTC. It encodes CASSLRSIYEQYV.

This clonotype has only a few counts. The rearrangement links TRBV12-3 or TRBV12-4 to TRBJ1-3, with TRBD1 as a possible D gene (5 bases). This CDR3 is built from 11 residues. Trimming stripped 3 bases from V and 11 bases from J, with 8 bases between. The CDR3, as DNA: TGTGCCAGCAGTTTCGGGGCAGCCATATATTTT. This translates into CASSFGAAIYF.

This clonotype came up many times. This chain links TRBV9 with TRBJ1-2, with 7 bases aligning to TRBD1. Trimming cost V 3 bases and J 4 bases; bases outside gene matches: 6. Per the germline V gene, CDR1 is SGDLS and CDR2 is YYNGEE. The CDR3 totals 14 residues. This chain's CDR3 is CASSGTGAGYGYTF. CDR3 DNA: TGTGCCAGCAGCGGCACAGGGGCCGGCTATGGCTACACCTTC.

This clonotype showed up just a few times. The chain carries TRBV5-5 and TRBJ2-7; the match to TRBD1 covers 7 bases. After removal of 3 bases from V and 3 bases from J, the junction contained 12 bases not matched to a gene. Germline loops: CDR1 SGHKS, CDR2 YYEKEE (reference sequence). This CDR3 contains 16 residues. The CDR3 spells CASSSLTGVLVYEQYF. CDR3 bases: TGTGCCAGCAGCTCTCTCACAGGGGTATTGGTCTACGAGCAGTACTTC. Variable domain in full (rest from reference TRBV5-5 and TRBJ2-7): DAGVTQSPTHLIKTRGQQVTLRCSPISGHKSVSWYQQVLGQGPQFIFQYYEKEERGRGNFPDRFSARQFPNYSSELNVNALLLGDSALYLCASSSLTGVLVYEQYFGPGTRLTVT.

The chain couples TRBV20-1 to TRBJ2-1; 9 bases are shared with TRBD2. CDR3 length: 14 amino acids. Germline assignment: CDR1 DFQATT and CDR2 SNEGSKA (reference sequence). J gave up 4 bases and V 6 bases, and 7 bases lay outside the gene matches. DNA for the CDR3: TGCAGTGCCCTTAAGCGGGGGGTTTACAATGAGCAGTTCTTC. Protein sequence: CSALKRGVYNEQFF.

V is TRBV18 and J is TRBJ2-1; tentatively, D is TRBD1 or TRBD2 (5 bases each). The V end lost 3 bases, the J end lost 7 bases, and 13 bases lay between the germline ends. The CDR3 has 14 residues. From germline, CDR1 is KGHSH and CDR2 LQKENI. This chain's CDR3 is CASSPRDGRNEQFF. The CDR3 DNA follows: TGTGCCAGCTCACCCCGGGACGGCAGAAATGAGCAGTTCTTC.

This clonotype was detected a few times. V usage is TRBV3-1 and J usage is TRBJ2-5; D gene ambiguous. Germline assignment: CDR1 LGHDT and CDR2 YNNKEL (reference sequence). The CDR3 is 14 amino acids. V was pared by 0 bases and J by 3 bases, with 8 bases between. CDR3 in DNA: TGTGCCAGCAGCCAAGAAAAGATGAAAGAGACCCAGTACTTC. It yields the protein CASSQEKMKETQYF.

This clonotype has a count of ten or more. J is TRBJ2-2 and V is TRBV3-1; no firm D call. The CDR3 length is 12 residues. Germline loops: CDR1 LGHDT, CDR2 YNNKEL (reference sequence). V lost 2 bases, J lost 9 bases, and 7 bases lay in between. CDR3 sequence (DNA): TGTGCCAGCAGCCAACTCAGTAGGGAGCTGTTTTTT. Amino acid sequence: CASSQLSRELFF.

The chain recombines TRBV12-3 or TRBV12-4 with TRBJ1-4; TRBD1 might be the D (5 bases). The V and J ends lost 5 bases and 0 bases respectively, with 16 bases between them. The length of the CDR3 is 17 residues. CDR3: CASSPAQGRSTNEKLFF. In DNA, the CDR3 is TGTGCCAGCAGTCCCGCCCAGGGACGGTCAACTAATGAAAAACTGTTTTTT.

This clonotype was seen only a few times. The V call is TRBV20-1, the J call TRBJ2-1, with TRBD2 as a possible D gene (5 bases). This CDR3 contains 14 residues. The ends were cut back, 0 bases at V and 2 bases at J, with 8 bases in the middle. Germline lookup yields CDR1 DFQATT and CDR2 SNEGSKA (reference sequence). CDR3 in DNA: TGCAGTGCTAGAGAAGGAGGTCCCTACAATGAGCAGTTCTTC. This translates into CSAREGGPYNEQFF.

V is TRBV4-1 and J is TRBJ2-1, with TRBD2 matching over 8 bases. Unmatched junction bases numbered 6, after V lost 4 bases and J lost 4 bases. The CDR3 has 15 amino acids. Germline lookup yields CDR1 MGHRA and CDR2 YSYEKL. Here the CDR3 DNA reads TGCGCCAGCAGCCCTAGCGGGCAATTGTACAATGAGCAGTTCTTC. This encodes CASSPSGQLYNEQFF.

The gene calls are TRBV4-1 and TRBJ1-2; D may be TRBD1 (5 bases). This CDR3 spans 14 amino acids. V was shortened by 4 bases and J by 7 bases, with 16 bases between the two germline ends. CDR1 and CDR2 from the germline V gene are MGHRA and YSYEKL. The CDR3 DNA reads TGCGCCAGCAGCCCATCTGGGGGGTCGGGTGGCTACACCTTC. Encoded protein: CASSPSGGSGGYTF.

The gene calls are TRBV29-1 and TRBJ1-2; possible D gene TRBD1, 5 bases. The CDR3 contains 10 residues. Germline CDR1 is SQVTM and CDR2 is ANQGSEA. The CDR3 DNA is TGCTCCGGGGGGGATGGTGGCTACACCTTC. Translating it yields CSGGDGGYTF.

This clonotype occurred a few times. The V gene is TRBV7-9, the J gene TRBJ1-1; no firm D call. The V gene's germline CDR1 is SEHNR and CDR2 FQNEAQ (reference sequence). This CDR3 spans 14 amino acids. V lost 0 bases to trimming and J lost 0 bases, with 5 bases between them. The CDR3 nucleotides read TGTGCCAGCAGCTTAGCCCACCTGAACACTGAAGCTTTCTTT. Its protein is CASSLAHLNTEAFF.

This chain links TRBV11-2 with TRBJ2-1; perhaps TRBD2 as D (7 bases). V lost 5 bases and J 7 bases, leaving 21 bases between the germline ends. CDR1 and CDR2 (germline): SGHAT, FQNNGV. The CDR3 consists of 16 residues. The CDR3 sequence: CASSIGGALAWNEQFF. In DNA, the CDR3 is TGTGCCAGCAGCATAGGGGGGGCGCTAGCATGGAATGAGCAGTTCTTC. The full variable domain, rest sourced from reference TRBV11-2 and TRBJ2-1, is EAGVAQSPRYKIIEKRQSVAFWCNPISGHATLYWYQQILGQGPKLLIQFQNNGVVDDSQLPKDRFSAERLKGVDSTLKIQPAKLEDSAVYLCASSIGGALAWNEQFFGPGTRLTVL.

This clonotype was seen only a few times. This rearrangement joins TRBV20-1 to TRBJ2-2; 9 bases line up with TRBD1. Germline V gene sequence: CDR1 DFQATT, CDR2 SNEGSKA (reference sequence). The CDR3 has 14 residues. The CDR3 here is CSVLQGAGTGELFF. The DNA of the CDR3 is TGCAGCGTGTTACAGGGGGCCGGCACCGGGGAGCTGTTTTTT.